This entry is about one T cell receptor (beta chain). This clonotype has at least ten counts. Its target antigen remains unknown. The record has no base qualities; no much larger clone is one base away. The TCR beta CDR3 regions were amplified from RNA transcripts. The TCR CDR3 was subjected to a first round of RT-PCR using the HTBI primer set and the Qiagen OneStep RT-PCR kit. Libraries were constructed in a second round of multiplex PCR, after which size selection and purification were performed. Libraries were sequenced paired-end with 100 bp reads on an Illumina HiSeq2000. The authors processed their data as follows. SOAPnuke was used to process the raw data, with reads discarded if the reads contained adapters or uncalled bases, had a mean Phred below 15, or lacked an exact constant-primer or identifier match. COPE v1.2.5 was used to merge the high-quality paired reads, and each unique nucleotide sequence was defined as a clonotype. Clonotypes were aligned to IMGT TRBV, TRBD and TRBJ reference segments using MiTCR v1.1. The analysis included only V-J combinations with a frequency above 0.0001, which together covered around 99% of the repertoires. The TCS score was defined as the ratio of F50 (clonal expansion) to E x V (chaos), calculated using BLOSUM62-based TCRdist between CDR3 peptides within each V-J. Welch's t-statistics and random forest reduced roughly 530 V-J features to roughly 13, which were used in a naive Bayes classifier (R e1071). TCRdb reanalyzed the raw reads on its own, using fastp at Q25 for trimming and MiXCR for clone calling, and kept in-frame beta chains. Every CDR3 protein is listed once, alongside the most common genes and DNA of its rows. The V and J calls and clone size come from TCRdb's table, not from the authors' own analysis. For this sample there are roughly 380,000 distinct CDR3 sequences; approximately 15% appear just once. Around 10% of the sample is in the top ten clones.

Cut back by 1 base and 1 base, the V and J ends lie 14 bases apart. The CDR3, cysteine through phenylalanine, is 16 amino acids long. Only CDR3 DNA is held: 48 bases, read in frame from base 1. The germline V gene (reference sequence) sets CDR1 to SEHNR and CDR2 to FQNEAQ. The data stem from a study of T cells in Graves' hyperthyroidism and ophthalmopathy (dated by TCRdb to about 2019). Study-level background: Peripheral blood was sampled at the time of initial diagnosis, prior to any treatment. In over five Graves' hyperthyroidism patients, the study also compared T-cell repertoires from thyroid tissue with T-cell repertoires from blood. A discovery cohort of about 100 patients, approximately 44 with Graves' ophthalmopathy and 57 with stable Graves' hyperthyroidism, was used to find distinguishing TCR V-J signatures. According to the paper, TCR Vbeta CDR3 sequencing was carried out on about 140 peripheral blood samples, which came from 40 to 45 ophthalmopathy, around 74 hyperthyroidism and about 17 progressor patients. For training and testing, the 110 or so patients in the discovery cohort were randomly divided in a 7:3 ratio. An independent validation cohort of around 20 hyperthyroidism patients and 17 patients who later progressed to ophthalmopathy tested prospective prediction of ophthalmopathy. Once sampling was done, hyperthyroidism patients were given methimazole at a starting dose of 30 mg daily, whereas ophthalmopathy patients were given high-dose intravenous methylprednisolone.

Findings and caveats that apply to the study as a whole: Most expanded thyroid clonotypes (frequency above 0.001) were also found in blood, which suggests that blood repertoires may mirror thyroid immune responses. Sample size was not statistically predetermined, and blinding of investigators to group allocation was not performed. In validation, progression to ophthalmopathy was predicted by the model with 65% to 71% sensitivity and around 75% specificity, a median of roughly 6 months before onset. A model built on a 13 V-J signature distinguished ophthalmopathy from stable hyperthyroidism, reaching 85% to 90% sensitivity and around 81% specificity in cross-validation and 80%/75% in testing.

Graves' hyperthyroidism was defined as stable when no progression to ophthalmopathy occurred over 18 months of follow-up. The hyperthyroidism patients were between 18 and 65 years old and newly diagnosed, with a disease duration of less than 2 months. The study excluded patients with uncontrolled infections, other autoimmune diseases, pregnancy or lactation. Diagnoses were based on clinical symptoms, serum thyroxine and TRAb, thyroid ultrasound and orbital computed tomography. Ficoll-Paque density gradient centrifugation was used to isolate PBMCs from under 11 ml of fresh peripheral blood. Total RNA was extracted with Trizol reagent, and quality was checked on an Agilent 2100 Bioanalyzer.

Material for sequencing was blood. The sequence joins TRBV7-9 to TRBJ2-7; the D segment could be TRBD2, given 7 matching bases. The sequence came from an older woman with Graves' hyperthyroidism. DNA sequence: TGTGCCAGCAGCTTAGGTGCGGGGGCTTCGTCCTACGAGCAGTACTTC. The translation is CASSLGAGASSYEQYF.